Listed below are T cell receptor beta chains from one sample, sequenced in a study of molecular identifiers for immune sequencing clone quantification. TCRdb re-derived calls from the PCR reads in MiXCR, one entry per CDR3 protein. There are under 600,000 distinct CDR3 sequences in the sample; approximately 25% occur only once, and just over 0.75% lies in the top ten. The material sequenced was naive CD8+ T cells from blood, with Jurkat cell RNA spiked in. These receptors originate from a human donor in good health. Some libraries in this study had Jurkat cell RNA spiked in. The CDR3 runs from the conserved cysteine through the conserved F or W.

cdr3_aa j_call v_call
CATHPSGDLNTEAFF TRBJ1-1 TRBV7-9
CASSYGGNPEQYF TRBJ2-7 TRBV6-6
CSATPGLAVWGEQFF TRBJ2-1 TRBV20-1
CASSFLGLAGLYEQFF TRBJ2-1 TRBV5-3
CASSVGTASNYGYTF TRBJ1-2 TRBV9
CASSQVVLVEDPEAFF TRBJ1-1 TRBV4-1
CASSEAGQYDQPQHF TRBJ1-5 TRBV6-1
CASSPSLDYETQYF TRBJ2-5 TRBV9
CASRPIGESNTGELFF TRBJ2-2 TRBV6-6
CASSLDFVEETQYF TRBJ2-5 TRBV7-2
CASSFLPGQGYGYSF TRBJ1-2 TRBV7-9
CASSPFGEIGTEAFF TRBJ1-1 TRBV4-1
CASSLTGPSYEQYF TRBJ2-7 TRBV5-1
CASSQERASTDTQYF TRBJ2-3 TRBV4-3
CSARDQGSGVSTDTQYF TRBJ2-3 TRBV20-1
CSATDTYEQYF TRBJ2-7 TRBV20-1
CATSTRDRGKRQPQHF TRBJ1-5 TRBV15
CASNRGQMNTEAFF TRBJ1-1 TRBV9
CASSQDRVGGGELFF TRBJ2-2 TRBV4-3
CASSFDLRKFF TRBJ2-1 TRBV28
CASSQTSGEDYEQYF TRBJ2-7 TRBV7-9
CASSHGALGRNTIYF TRBJ1-3 TRBV12-3/TRBV12-4
CASSLLAGAGETQYF TRBJ2-5 TRBV5-6
CASSQNRIYTAAFF TRBJ1-1 TRBV3-1
CASSQDEGNWDEQYF TRBJ2-7 TRBV3-1
CASSQDSRASSYEQYF TRBJ2-7 TRBV4-3
CASSFSGGNEQYF TRBJ2-7 TRBV28
CVSSIDRSNQPQHF TRBJ1-5 TRBV19
CASSFTSGLADTQYF TRBJ2-3 TRBV7-2
CSVLTGGTGELFF TRBJ2-2 TRBV29-1
CASSSLLAVQETQYF TRBJ2-5 TRBV5-3
CASSTSRQGMKDTEAFF TRBJ1-1 TRBV5-8
CASSSSGSGTGELFF TRBJ2-2 TRBV6-5
CASRGGALFMNTGELFF TRBJ2-2 TRBV28
CASSPGTNPYNEQFF TRBJ2-1 TRBV4-3
CASSPLSRRETQYF TRBJ2-5 TRBV12-3/TRBV12-4
CASAPGLAGGFFRELFF TRBJ2-2 TRBV6-6
CASGEVAGASSYEQYF TRBJ2-7 TRBV2
CASSPDFGGQSRTDTQYF TRBJ2-3 TRBV5-3